The 27 T cell receptor beta chains given below trace back to one sample, sequenced in a study of cytomegalovirus exposure and HLA in healthy donors (dated by TCRdb to the late 2010s). The library was produced with the immunoSEQ multiplex PCR assay. For the multiplex PCR, a mixture combining 60 forward primers for TCR Vbeta segments and 13 reverse primers for TCR Jbeta segments was used. Here the immuneACCESS table is served through TCRdb, limited to in-frame sequences with V and J called. Missing clones are a known gap in these copies; in checked studies unresolved V genes cover under half, and the rest lacks a known reason. This sample has under 250,000 clones in its table, and approximately 80% of those were observed once. In total, the top ten clones hold roughly 0.66% of the sample. The sequencing sample was made of PBMCs. These receptors all stem from a boy aged 2 to 9 in good health and CMV-seronegative.

The rearrangement joins TRBV11-2 to TRBJ2-5, with 10 bases matching TRBD1. Gene TRBJ2-7 matches the end of the DNA better, so the J call may be wrong. Per germline, CDR1 SGHAT and CDR2 FQNNGV. The CDR3 consists of 14 residues. CDR3 region: CASRLTGGGYEQYF. CDR3 in DNA: TGTGCCAGCAGATTGACAGGGGGCGGCTACGAGCAGTACTTC.

V and J are TRBV5-6 and TRBJ2-7; tentative D call: TRBD2 (6 bases). V dropped 4 bases and J dropped 2 bases, with 19 bases sitting between them. This CDR3 has 16 amino acids. Germline CDR1 and CDR2: SGHDT and YYEEEE. CDR3 coding DNA: TGTGCCAGCAGCCCCCCGTGGGGGGACGGAACCTACGAGCAGTACTTC. Translation gives CASSPPWGDGTYEQYF.

This rearrangement joins TRBV7-9 to TRBJ2-7; TRBD2 matches 11 bases. The CDR3 sequence is 16 residues long. CDR1 and CDR2 (germline): SEHNR, FQNEAQ (reference sequence). Trimming took 5 bases from V and 0 from J; bases not matched to a gene: 6. CDR3 amino acids: CASSGTGTSGSYEQYF. The CDR3 DNA reads TGTGCCAGCAGCGGAACCGGGACTAGCGGCTCCTACGAGCAGTACTTC.

The CDR3 sequence is CAWSGAETQYF. CDR3 in DNA: TGTGCCTGGAGTGGAGCGGAGACCCAGTACTTC. V usage is TRBV30 and J usage is TRBJ2-5; no definite D call. Trimming took off 1 base at V and 5 bases at J, with 5 bases between the two ends. This CDR3 is 11 amino acids long. Germline V CDR1 and CDR2: GTSNPN, SVGIG (reference sequence).

This rearrangement joins TRBV30 to TRBJ2-7; TRBD1 is a possible D gene (5 bases). V gave up 0 bases and J gave up 7 bases, with 10 bases separating them. Looked up from germline, CDR1 is GTSNPN and CDR2 is SVGIG (reference sequence). The CDR3 contains 12 residues. The CDR3 coding sequence is TGTGCCTGGAGTGTATCAGGGTTTGAGCAGTACTTC. It codes for CAWSVSGFEQYF.

This chain uses TRBV5-6 with TRBJ1-2, with 10 bases aligning to TRBD1. Looked up from germline, CDR1 is SGHDT and CDR2 is YYEEEE. Losses at the gene ends were 0 bases for V and 3 bases for J; bases not matched to a gene: 8. The CDR3 contains 17 residues. The CDR3 DNA sequence: TGTGCCAGCAGCTTGGGTTTGGGGACAGGGGACCACTATGGCTACACCTTC. It encodes CASSLGLGTGDHYGYTF.

To note about this clone: One junction end disagrees with the germline gene, perhaps due to a read error. The V gene is TRBV7-7, the J gene TRBJ1-5; D is ambiguous. CDR1 and CDR2 (germline): SSHAT, FNYEAQ (reference sequence). This CDR3 has 13 residues. CDR3 in amino acids: CASSFSPNQPQHF. The CDR3, as DNA: TGTGCTAGCAGCTTCTCCCCTAATCAGCCCCAGCATTTT.

This rearrangement joins TRBV19 to TRBJ1-5; D is perhaps TRBD1 (5 bases). The V end lost 3 bases, the J end lost 5 bases, and 8 bases lay between the germline ends. The CDR3 runs 13 residues. Per the germline V gene, CDR1 is LNHDA and CDR2 is SQIVND (reference sequence). DNA of the CDR3: TGTGCCAGTAGTATGCAGGGTGATCAGCCCCAGCATTTT. Encoded protein: CASSMQGDQPQHF.

The chain links TRBV6-1 to TRBJ2-3; 9 bases are a match to TRBD2. This CDR3 has 12 residues. Trimming cost V 1 base and J 11 bases; bases outside gene matches: 1. From germline, CDR1 is MNHNS and CDR2 SASEGT. Here the CDR3 DNA reads TGTGCCAGCAGTGAAGGACTAGCGGAGCAGTATTTT. It codes for CASSEGLAEQYF.

The rearrangement uses TRBV10-1 and TRBJ2-7; TRBD2 agrees at 7 bases. CDR1 and CDR2 from the germline V gene are WNHNN and SYGVQD (reference sequence). Trimming took 5 bases from V and 4 from J; bases not matched to a gene: 2. This CDR3 has 12 residues. The CDR3 DNA is TGCGCCAGCAGTACCGGGGGGTACGAGCAGTACTTC. Its protein is CASSTGGYEQYF.

CDR3: CASRLDRANTEAFF. CDR3 nucleotide sequence: TGCGCCAGCAGGCTGGACAGGGCGAACACTGAAGCTTTCTTT. The V and J genes are TRBV10-1 and TRBJ1-1; TRBD1 matches at 8 bases. This CDR3 spans 14 amino acids. J was trimmed by 1 base and V by 6 bases; bases with no gene match: 4. From germline, CDR1 is WNHNN and CDR2 SYGVQD (reference sequence).

The V and J genes are TRBV5-1 and TRBJ2-1, with no clear D. Germline loops: CDR1 SGHRS, CDR2 YFSETQ. The germline V and J ends were trimmed by 2 bases and 0 bases, with 12 bases remaining between them. The CDR3 has 16 residues. CDR3 DNA sequence: TGCGCCAGCAGCTTAAACGGCGGATCCTCCTACAATGAGCAGTTCTTC. It is translated as CASSLNGGSSYNEQFF.

The CDR3 protein is CASSLVAGGHEQFF. The CDR3, as DNA: TGCGCCAGCAGCTTGGTGGCGGGGGGGCATGAGCAGTTCTTC. J is TRBJ2-1 and V is TRBV5-1, with 9 bases fitting TRBD2. The CDR3 runs to 14 residues. Germline CDR1 reads SGHRS; CDR2 reads YFSETQ. Germline trimming cut 0 bases from V and 8 bases from J; bases unmatched to any gene: 3.

V is TRBV5-5 and J is TRBJ2-7; D gene ambiguous. This CDR3 has 13 residues. Germline V gives CDR1 SGHKS, CDR2 YYEKEE (reference sequence). Trimming removed 3 bases at V and 3 bases at J, with 10 bases between. In nucleotides, the CDR3 is TGTGCCAGCAGCTCCCCGGTTAGCTACGAGCAGTACTTC. As protein: CASSSPVSYEQYF.

The chain combines TRBV6-4 with TRBJ2-7; D is ambiguous. Trimming cost V 8 bases and J 0 bases, with 11 bases left between them. This CDR3 has 13 residues. CDR1 is MRHNA, CDR2 SNTAGT, per germline. CDR3 region: CASGGRSSYEQYF. The CDR3, as DNA: TGTGCCAGCGGCGGCCGGAGCTCCTACGAGCAGTACTTC.

The chain recombines TRBV29-1 with TRBJ1-1, with TRBD1 matching over 7 bases. With 1 base clipped from V and 7 bases from J, the junction kept 9 bases outside the gene matches. Germline CDR1 and CDR2: SQVTM and ANQGSEA. The CDR3 contains 14 residues. This chain's CDR3 is CSVEGQGGSNEAFF. DNA for the CDR3: TGCAGCGTTGAAGGTCAGGGGGGTAGTAATGAAGCTTTCTTT.

The chain couples TRBV10-1 to TRBJ2-1, with 10 nucleotides matching TRBD2. The CDR3 contains 18 residues. In germline, CDR1 is WNHNN, CDR2 SYGVQD (reference sequence). V trimming: 2 bases; J trimming: 6 bases; junction bases outside the gene matches: 13. CDR3 protein: CASSEPTEASGRANEQFF. CDR3 DNA: TGCGCCAGCAGTGAGCCTACCGAGGCCAGCGGGAGGGCCAATGAGCAGTTCTTC.

V is TRBV5-1 and J is TRBJ2-5; D uncertain. This CDR3 contains 14 residues. Germline CDR1 is SGHRS and CDR2 is YFSETQ. V was cut by 0 bases and J by 5 bases, with 11 bases left in between. The DNA for the CDR3 is TGCGCCAGCAGCTTGGCGGTTTTCGAGGAGACCCAGTACTTC. This sequence encodes CASSLAVFEETQYF.

V and J are TRBV27 and TRBJ2-3; perhaps TRBD2 as D (5 bases). Germline-derived CDR1 and CDR2 are MNHEY and SMNVEV (reference sequence). This CDR3 region has 16 residues. The ends were cut back, 7 bases at V and 2 bases at J, with 19 bases in the middle. CDR3 nucleotide sequence: TGTGCCAGCAACCTTTTAGCGTCACCCGTCACAGATACGCAGTATTTT. It codes for CASNLLASPVTDTQYF.

The chain carries TRBV5-4 and TRBJ2-5, with TRBD2 matching over 12 bases. V lost 4 bases to trimming and J lost 3 bases; unmatched junction nucleotides: 7. From germline, CDR1 is SGHNT and CDR2 YYREEE (reference sequence). This CDR3 comprises 16 residues. The CDR3 is CASSPTRLAGEETQYF. CDR3 DNA sequence: TGTGCCAGCAGCCCTACGAGACTAGCGGGGGAAGAGACCCAGTACTTC.

The table lists this clone with a count of one. This sequence joins TRBV10-3 and TRBJ2-7; 8 bases match TRBD1. The CDR3 spans 13 residues. Per germline, CDR1 ENHRY and CDR2 SYGVKD. Unmatched junction bases numbered 6, after V lost 10 bases and J lost 1 base. The CDR3 DNA is TGTGCCACCGTGGACAGGGTATCCTACGAGCAGTACTTC. Its protein is CATVDRVSYEQYF.

The chain carries TRBV9 and TRBJ2-1, with TRBD1 matching 8 bases. CDR1 and CDR2 (germline): SGDLS, YYNGEE. The V and J ends lost 4 bases and 4 bases, in that order; junction bases with no gene match: 13. This CDR3 comprises 17 residues. As DNA, the CDR3 is TGTGCCAGCAGCCCCCGAACTGGACAGGGACGATACAATGAGCAGTTCTTC. It is translated as CASSPRTGQGRYNEQFF.

The chain is built from TRBV6-1 and TRBJ2-1; 7 bases are shared with TRBD2. The germline gives CDR1 MNHNS, CDR2 SASEGT. The CDR3 loop spans 14 amino acids. The V segment lost 8 bases and the J segment 7 bases; nucleotides outside the gene matches: 11. CDR3 residues: CASGGAGVLNEQFF. The CDR3 nucleotides are TGTGCCAGCGGAGGGGCGGGAGTGCTAAATGAGCAGTTCTTC.

The genes are TRBV21-1 and TRBJ2-2; TRBD2 is the table's D call, not checked against the DNA. TRBV21-1 represents a pseudogene. The CDR3 has 15 residues. The CDR3 here is CASSKPGSDTGELFF. CDR3 coding DNA: TGTGCCAGCAGCAAACCCGGGAGCGACACCGGGGAGCTGTTTTTT.

The V gene is TRBV7-9, the J gene TRBJ2-7; 7 bases match TRBD1. CDR3 length: 12 amino acids. Germline V gives CDR1 SEHNR, CDR2 FQNEAQ (reference sequence). The V gene end was trimmed by 5 bases and the J gene end by 5 bases; junction bases not matched to a gene: 3. The CDR3 DNA reads TGTGCCAGCAGCCAAGACAGGGACGAGCAGTACTTC. Protein: CASSQDRDEQYF.

The gene calls are TRBV18 and TRBJ2-7, with TRBD1 as a possible D gene (6 bases). The V gene's germline CDR1 is KGHSH and CDR2 LQKENI. The ends were cut back, 6 bases at V and 2 bases at J, with 14 bases in the middle. The CDR3 spans 14 residues. Here the CDR3 reads CASSPQGYTYEQYF. The DNA for the CDR3 is TGTGCCAGCTCCCCCCAGGGGTATACCTACGAGCAGTACTTC.

The chain employs TRBV5-4 and TRBJ2-7; tentative D call: TRBD2 (5 bases). The CDR3 extends over 14 amino acids. V lost 2 bases to trimming and J lost 3 bases, with 12 bases between them. The germline CDR1 and CDR2 sequences are SGHNT and YYREEE (reference sequence). CDR3 in amino acids: CASSLRTGIYEQYF. The CDR3 DNA reads as TGTGCCAGCAGCTTAAGAACGGGGATCTACGAGCAGTACTTC.